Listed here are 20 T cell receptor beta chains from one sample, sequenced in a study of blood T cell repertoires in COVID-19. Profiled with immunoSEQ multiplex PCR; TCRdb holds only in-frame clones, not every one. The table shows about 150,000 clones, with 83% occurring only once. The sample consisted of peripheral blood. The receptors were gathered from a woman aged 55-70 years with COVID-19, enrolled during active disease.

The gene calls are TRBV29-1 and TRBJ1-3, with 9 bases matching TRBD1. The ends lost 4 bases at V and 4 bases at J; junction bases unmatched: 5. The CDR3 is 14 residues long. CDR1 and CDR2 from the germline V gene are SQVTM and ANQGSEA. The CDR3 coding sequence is TGCAGCGTTGGATGGGGGACAGGGGGAAACACCATATATTTT. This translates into CSVGWGTGGNTIYF.

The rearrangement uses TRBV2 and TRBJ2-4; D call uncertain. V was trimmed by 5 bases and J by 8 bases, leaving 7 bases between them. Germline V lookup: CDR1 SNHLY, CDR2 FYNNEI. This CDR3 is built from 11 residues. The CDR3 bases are TGTGCCAGCAGTTTCCGAGACATTCAGTACTTC. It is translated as CASSFRDIQYF.

The CDR3 loop is CASSEDSYNQPQHF. CDR3 coding DNA: TGTGCCAGCAGTGAAGACAGTTACAATCAGCCCCAGCATTTT. V usage is TRBV2 and J usage is TRBJ1-5, with D hard to call. The CDR3 runs 14 residues. Germline lookup yields CDR1 SNHLY and CDR2 FYNNEI. V lost 1 base and J 3 bases, leaving 7 bases between the germline ends. The full variable domain, with the rest looked up from reference TRBV2 and TRBJ1-5, is EPEVTQTPSHQVTQMGQEVILRCVPISNHLYFYWYRQILGQKVEFLVSFYNNEISEKSEIFDDQFSVERPDGSNFTLKIRSTKLEDSAMYFCASSEDSYNQPQHFGDGTRLSIL.

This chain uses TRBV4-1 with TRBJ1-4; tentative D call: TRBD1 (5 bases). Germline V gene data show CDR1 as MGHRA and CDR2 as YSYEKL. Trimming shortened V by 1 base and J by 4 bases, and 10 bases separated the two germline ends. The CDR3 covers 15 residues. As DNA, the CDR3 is TGCGCCAGCAGCCAAGTCGGGCAGGGTAATGAAAAACTGTTTTTT. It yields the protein CASSQVGQGNEKLFF.

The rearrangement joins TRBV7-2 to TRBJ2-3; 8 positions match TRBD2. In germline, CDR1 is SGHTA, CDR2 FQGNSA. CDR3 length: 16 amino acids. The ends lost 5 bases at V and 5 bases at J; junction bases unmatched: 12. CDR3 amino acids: CASSPPTGGPIDTQYF. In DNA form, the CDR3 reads TGTGCCAGCAGCCCCCCTACGGGGGGGCCAATAGATACGCAGTATTTT.

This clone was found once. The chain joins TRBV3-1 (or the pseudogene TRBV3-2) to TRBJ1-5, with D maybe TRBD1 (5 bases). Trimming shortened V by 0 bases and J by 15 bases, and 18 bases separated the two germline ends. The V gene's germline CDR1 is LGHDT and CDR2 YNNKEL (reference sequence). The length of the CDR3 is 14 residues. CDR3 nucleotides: TGTGCCAGCAGCCAAGAACTTTTCGGACAATCCCTGCATTTT. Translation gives CASSQELFGQSLHF.

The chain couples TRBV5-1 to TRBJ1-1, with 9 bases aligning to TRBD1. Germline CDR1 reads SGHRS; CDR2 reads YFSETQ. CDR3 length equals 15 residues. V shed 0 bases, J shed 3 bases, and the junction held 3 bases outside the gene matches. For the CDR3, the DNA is TGCGCCAGCAGCTTGGGGGACAGGGATTACACTGAAGCTTTCTTT. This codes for CASSLGDRDYTEAFF.

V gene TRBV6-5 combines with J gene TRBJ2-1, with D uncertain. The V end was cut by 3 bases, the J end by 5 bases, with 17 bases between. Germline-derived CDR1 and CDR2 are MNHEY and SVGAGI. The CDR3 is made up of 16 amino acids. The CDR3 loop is CASSYLEFPRDNEQFF. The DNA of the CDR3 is TGTGCCAGCAGTTATCTGGAGTTCCCCCGCGACAATGAGCAGTTCTTC.

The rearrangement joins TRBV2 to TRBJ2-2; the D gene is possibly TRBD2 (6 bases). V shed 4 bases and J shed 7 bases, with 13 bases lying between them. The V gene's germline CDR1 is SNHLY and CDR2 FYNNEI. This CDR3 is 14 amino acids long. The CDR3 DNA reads TGTGCCAGCAGTGGGGATAGCGGAGGCGGGGAGCTGTTTTTT. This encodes CASSGDSGGGELFF.

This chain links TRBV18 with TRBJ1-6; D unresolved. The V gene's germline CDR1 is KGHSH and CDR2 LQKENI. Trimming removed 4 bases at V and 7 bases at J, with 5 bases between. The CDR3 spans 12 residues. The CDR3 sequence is CASSRPNSPLHF. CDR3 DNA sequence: TGTGCCAGCTCACGGCCGAATTCACCCCTCCACTTT.

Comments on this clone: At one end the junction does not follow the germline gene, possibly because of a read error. The CDR3 sequence is CSVEGEGGYNEQFF. For the CDR3, the DNA is TGCAGCGTAGAAGGGGAGGGCGGATACAATGAGCAGTTCTTC. The V and J genes are TRBV29-1 and TRBJ2-1; 7 nucleotides match TRBD2. CDR1 SQVTM and CDR2 ANQGSEA come from the germline V gene. This CDR3 is 14 amino acids long.

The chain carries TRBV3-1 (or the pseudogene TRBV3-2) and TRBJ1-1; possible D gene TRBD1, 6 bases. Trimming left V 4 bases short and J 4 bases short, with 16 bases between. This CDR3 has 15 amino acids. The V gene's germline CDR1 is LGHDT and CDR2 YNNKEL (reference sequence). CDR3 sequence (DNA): TGTGCCAGCAGCCGGCCAAAGGGGGGGAGCACTGAAGCTTTCTTT. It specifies CASSRPKGGSTEAFF.

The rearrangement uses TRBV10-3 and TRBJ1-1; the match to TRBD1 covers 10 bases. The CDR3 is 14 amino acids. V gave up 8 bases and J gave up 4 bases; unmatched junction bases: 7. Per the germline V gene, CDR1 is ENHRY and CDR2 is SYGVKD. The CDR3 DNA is TGTGCCATCGAGCGGGACAGGGGAAGCACTGAAGCTTTCTTT. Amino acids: CAIERDRGSTEAFF.

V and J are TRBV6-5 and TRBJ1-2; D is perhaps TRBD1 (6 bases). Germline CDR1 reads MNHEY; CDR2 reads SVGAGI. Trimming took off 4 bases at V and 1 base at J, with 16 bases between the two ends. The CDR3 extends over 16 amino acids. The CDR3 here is CASSSPRGSYNYGYTF. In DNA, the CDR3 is TGTGCCAGCAGTTCCCCGAGGGGGTCTTATAACTATGGCTACACCTTC.

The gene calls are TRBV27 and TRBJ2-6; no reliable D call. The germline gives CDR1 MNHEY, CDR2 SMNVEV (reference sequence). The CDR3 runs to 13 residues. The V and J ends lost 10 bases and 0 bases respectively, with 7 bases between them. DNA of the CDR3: TGTGCCACCTGTTCCTCTGGGGCCAACGTCCTGACTTTC. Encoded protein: CATCSSGANVLTF. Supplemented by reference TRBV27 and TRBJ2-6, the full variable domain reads EAQVTQNPRYLITVTGKKLTVTCSQNMNHEYMSWYRQDPGLGLRQIYYSMNVEVTDKGDVPEGYKVSRKEKRNFPLILESPSPNQTSLYFCATCSSGANVLTFGAGSRLTVL.

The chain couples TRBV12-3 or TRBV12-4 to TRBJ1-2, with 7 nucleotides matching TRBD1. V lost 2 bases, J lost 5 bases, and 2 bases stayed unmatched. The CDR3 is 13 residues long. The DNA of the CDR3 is TGTGCCAGCAGTTTAATCAGGGGGTATGGCTACACCTTC. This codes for CASSLIRGYGYTF.

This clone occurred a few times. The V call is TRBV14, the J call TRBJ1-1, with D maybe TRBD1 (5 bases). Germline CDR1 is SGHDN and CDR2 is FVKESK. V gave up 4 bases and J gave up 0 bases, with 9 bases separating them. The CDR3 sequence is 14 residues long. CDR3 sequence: CASSPRAMNTEAFF. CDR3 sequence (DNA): TGTGCCAGCAGCCCCAGGGCAATGAACACTGAAGCTTTCTTT.

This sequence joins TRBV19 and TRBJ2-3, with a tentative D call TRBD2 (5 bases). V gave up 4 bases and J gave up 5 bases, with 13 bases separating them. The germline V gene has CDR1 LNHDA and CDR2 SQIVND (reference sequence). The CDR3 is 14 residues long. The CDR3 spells CASSSPRAGDTQYF. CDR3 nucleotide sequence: TGTGCCAGTAGTAGCCCCCGGGCGGGAGATACGCAGTATTTT.

In nucleotides, the CDR3 is TGTGCCATCAGTGAACCGGGACAGGGGCCCAACTATGGCTACACCTTC. It is translated as CAISEPGQGPNYGYTF. This chain links TRBV10-3 with TRBJ1-2; 10 bases match TRBD1. V was pared by 3 bases and J by 2 bases, with 6 bases of the junction left unmatched. Per the germline V gene, CDR1 is ENHRY and CDR2 is SYGVKD. The CDR3 covers 16 residues.

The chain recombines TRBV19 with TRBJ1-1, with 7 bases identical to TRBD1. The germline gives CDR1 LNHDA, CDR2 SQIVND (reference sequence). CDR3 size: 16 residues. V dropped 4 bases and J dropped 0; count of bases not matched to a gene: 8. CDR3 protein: CASSNRDRVMNTEAFF. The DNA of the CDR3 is TGTGCCAGTAGTAACCGGGACAGAGTTATGAACACTGAAGCTTTCTTT.